These 19 T cell receptor beta chains share one sample of origin, sequenced in a study of blood T cell repertoires in COVID-19 (dated by TCRdb to between 2020 and 2021). Libraries came from the immunoSEQ multiplex PCR assay. TCRdb took this table from immuneACCESS and kept in-frame rearrangements with V and J called. Such tables lack part of the clones; where checked against another copy, unresolved V genes explain under half of the gap, and the rest is unexplained. The sample yields 55,000 to 75,000 clones; about 86% were counted once. The leading ten clones occupy roughly 6.7% of the sample. Sequenced: peripheral blood. Receptor source: a human donor in a cohort sampled during active COVID-19.

In this sample, this clone turned up once. The chain joins TRBV6-1 to TRBJ2-4; a possible D gene is TRBD2 (5 bases). Trimming took off 0 bases at V and 0 bases at J, with 9 bases between the two ends. Per germline, CDR1 MNHNS and CDR2 SASEGT. The CDR3 totals 16 residues. This chain's CDR3 is CASSEAAGLAKNIQYF. CDR3 nucleotides: TGTGCCAGCAGTGAAGCGGCGGGCCTAGCCAAAAACATTCAGTACTTC.

The V gene is TRBV10-3, the J gene TRBJ1-1; 8 bases map to TRBD1. Germline values: CDR1 ENHRY, CDR2 SYGVKD. Trimming at V came to 6 bases and at J to 1 base, leaving 1 base not matched to a gene. The CDR3 is 13 residues long. CDR3 nucleotides: TGTGCCATCAGGACAGGGGCGAACACTGAAGCTTTCTTT. Its translation is CAIRTGANTEAFF.

The chain combines TRBV18 with TRBJ2-1; 10 nucleotides agree with TRBD1. Germline lookup yields CDR1 KGHSH and CDR2 LQKENI. V shed 3 bases, J shed 4 bases, and the junction held 12 bases outside the gene matches. The CDR3 consists of 18 residues. The CDR3: CASSPRQGATSKYNEQFF. The DNA of the CDR3 is TGTGCCAGCTCACCCAGACAGGGGGCAACTTCAAAATACAATGAGCAGTTCTTC.

This clone was picked up a small number of times. V usage is TRBV7-9 and J usage is TRBJ1-2; D perhaps matches TRBD1 (5 bases). The CDR3 covers 13 residues. Deletions cut 5 bases from V and 3 bases from J, with 10 bases between. Germline assignment: CDR1 SEHNR and CDR2 FQNEAQ (reference sequence). The CDR3 loop reads CASSPDTDYGYTF. The CDR3, as DNA: TGTGCCAGCAGCCCGGACACCGACTATGGCTACACCTTC.

V usage is TRBV24-1 and J usage is TRBJ2-1; 10 bases agree with TRBD2. J lost 8 bases, V lost 3 bases, and 6 bases had no gene match. Germline CDR1 KGHDR, CDR2 SFDVKD. This CDR3 has 15 residues. CDR3 DNA sequence: TGTGCCACCAGTGATGCTTCAGCGGGAGGGGATGAGCAGTTCTTC. As protein: CATSDASAGGDEQFF.

The rearrangement joins TRBV5-1 to TRBJ2-5; 10 nucleotides line up with TRBD1. The CDR3 consists of 14 residues. With V trimmed by 4 bases and J by 4 bases, 4 bases remained unmatched. Germline CDR1 SGHRS, CDR2 YFSETQ. CDR3 nucleotides: TGCGCCAGCAGCCCCCGGGACAGGGGAGAGACCCAGTACTTC. It encodes CASSPRDRGETQYF.

This clone was seen just once. V and J are TRBV6-4 and TRBJ2-2; 7 bases map to TRBD1. With 8 bases clipped from V and 4 bases from J, the junction kept 7 bases outside the gene matches. This CDR3 is built from 14 residues. The germline V gene has CDR1 MRHNA and CDR2 SNTAGT. CDR3 residues: CASARDSLTGELFF. CDR3 bases: TGTGCCAGCGCCCGGGACAGCCTCACCGGGGAGCTGTTTTTT.

The CDR3 loop reads CASSLGTGNNEQFF. The DNA of the CDR3 is TGTGCCAGCAGCCTCGGGACAGGGAACAATGAGCAGTTCTTC. The rearrangement uses TRBV3-1 (or the pseudogene TRBV3-2) and TRBJ2-1; 9 bases align to TRBD1. Losses at the gene ends were 4 bases for V and 5 bases for J; bases not matched to a gene: 3. CDR3 length: 14 residues. Germline V gene lookup returns CDR1 LGHDT and CDR2 YNNKEL (reference sequence).

The V call is TRBV5-1, the J call TRBJ2-1; 13 bases match TRBD2. Losses at the gene ends were 5 bases for V and 8 bases for J; bases not matched to a gene: 4. This CDR3 comprises 14 residues. Germline lookup yields CDR1 SGHRS and CDR2 YFSETQ. The CDR3 sequence is CASSRTSGSDEQFF. In DNA form, the CDR3 reads TGCGCCAGCAGTAGGACTAGCGGGAGCGATGAGCAGTTCTTC. The whole variable domain, filled in from reference TRBV5-1 and TRBJ2-1, reads KAGVTQTPRYLIKTRGQQVTLSCSPISGHRSVSWYQQTPGQGLQFLFEYFSETQRNKGNFPGRFSGRQFSNSRSEMNVSTLELGDSALYLCASSRTSGSDEQFFGPGTRLTVL.

This chain links TRBV12-3 or TRBV12-4 with TRBJ1-1; a possible D gene is TRBD1 (6 bases). CDR3 length: 13 amino acids. The ends were cut back, 3 bases at V and 5 bases at J, with 10 bases in the middle. The CDR3 loop reads CASSLGRGTEAFF. The CDR3 DNA is TGTGCCAGCAGTTTGGGGAGGGGGACTGAAGCTTTCTTT.

The genes are TRBV7-9 and TRBJ1-2; weak D call: TRBD1 (5 bases). The CDR3 loop spans 13 amino acids. Germline CDR1 and CDR2: SEHNR and FQNEAQ (reference sequence). The germline V and J ends were trimmed by 3 bases and 7 bases, with 12 bases remaining between them. CDR3 sequence (DNA): TGTGCCAGCAGCTTTGGGGCAGGGCTTGGCTACACCTTC. Encoded protein: CASSFGAGLGYTF.

This sequence joins TRBV6-5 and TRBJ2-1; 7 nucleotides align to TRBD2. Germline V gene lookup returns CDR1 MNHEY and CDR2 SVGAGI. V lost 4 bases, J lost 12 bases, and 6 bases stayed unmatched. The CDR3 length is 12 residues. In DNA form, the CDR3 reads TGTGCCAGCAGTTTAGCGGGTCGTCTGCAGTTCTTC. Its translation is CASSLAGRLQFF.

The V and J genes are TRBV10-3 and TRBJ2-1, with 8 bases that match TRBD2. The CDR3 extends over 14 amino acids. The J segment lost 5 bases and the V segment lost 3 bases, leaving 3 bases of the junction unmatched. CDR1 is ENHRY and CDR2 is SYGVKD in the germline V gene. CDR3 DNA: TGTGCCATCAGTGATCTAGCGGGTAACAATGAGCAGTTCTTC. This encodes CAISDLAGNNEQFF.

This chain connects TRBV18 to TRBJ2-1, with D perhaps matching TRBD2 (6 bases). V lost 5 bases and J lost 0, with 14 bases in between. CDR1 KGHSH and CDR2 LQKENI come from the germline V gene. The CDR3 length is 16 residues. The CDR3 sequence is CASSLGTGHSYNEQFF. In DNA, the CDR3 is TGTGCCAGCTCATTAGGGACTGGCCACTCCTACAATGAGCAGTTCTTC.

The chain is built from TRBV7-3 and TRBJ2-5; 15 bases are shared with TRBD2. Germline lookup yields CDR1 SGHTA and CDR2 FQGTGA. Germline trimming cut 5 bases from V and 5 bases from J; bases unmatched to any gene: 6. This CDR3 is built from 16 residues. The CDR3 loop reads CASSPGTSGGYETQYF. The CDR3 DNA reads TGTGCCAGCAGCCCCGGGACTAGCGGGGGGTATGAGACCCAGTACTTC.

V gene TRBV6-5 combines with J gene TRBJ2-1, with D possibly matching TRBD1 (8 bases). The V and J ends lost 2 bases and 4 bases respectively, with 15 bases between them. This CDR3 has 16 residues. The germline CDR1 and CDR2 sequences are MNHEY and SVGAGI. CDR3 nucleotide sequence: TGTGCCAGCAGTTACAGGGCACAGGGGGGGTACAATGAGCAGTTCTTC. As protein: CASSYRAQGGYNEQFF.

CDR3 DNA: TGTGCCAGCAGCTTGGTGGTAGCGGGGGCCTCCACAGATACGCAGTATTTT. It translates to CASSLVVAGASTDTQYF. This chain connects TRBV7-6 to TRBJ2-3; 9 nucleotides align to TRBD2. The V segment lost 3 bases and the J segment 2 bases; nucleotides outside the gene matches: 9. The length of the CDR3 is 17 residues. Germline lookup yields CDR1 SGHVS and CDR2 FNYEAQ. The full variable domain, completed using reference TRBV7-6 and TRBJ2-3, is GAGVSQSPRYKVTKRGQDVALRCDPISGHVSLYWYRQALGQGPEFLTYFNYEAQQDKSGLPNDRFSAERPEGSISTLTIQRTEQRDSAMYRCASSLVVAGASTDTQYFGPGTRLTVL.

This CDR3 reads CASSQVGRGGNSPLHF. CDR3 sequence (DNA): TGTGCCAGCAGCCAAGTAGGGCGAGGGGGTAATTCACCCCTCCACTTT. This sequence joins TRBV4-2 and TRBJ1-6; weak D call: TRBD1 (6 bases). The CDR3 spans 16 residues. CDR1 is LGHNA, CDR2 YNFKEQ, per germline. V lost 1 base and J lost 6, with 13 bases in between.

The chain has TRBV3-1 (or the pseudogene TRBV3-2) and TRBJ2-3, with D maybe TRBD2 (6 bases). Germline lookup yields CDR1 LGHDT and CDR2 YNNKEL (reference sequence). Trimming pared 4 bases from V and 4 bases from J, leaving 18 bases between. CDR3 length equals 16 residues. The CDR3 DNA reads TGTGCCAGCAGCCGGGGCCCAACTAGCTCCGCAGATACGCAGTATTTT. Encoded protein: CASSRGPTSSADTQYF.